The rows below give T cell receptor beta chains drawn from one sample of a study of T cells expressing NK-cell markers. TCRdb processed the 5' RACE reads again and assigns one entry to each CDR3 protein, with no DNA. This table lists about 260,000 distinct CDR3 sequences. What was sequenced was blood T cells: a sorted CD56 or NKG2C T cell subset, CD4+ or CD8+ T cells, or bulk PBMC T cells (not recorded which). These receptors were obtained from a woman aged 18 to 75 in good health. Each CDR3 is given with its conserved first and last residue. Each record gives: J gene, V gene, CDR3 protein.

TRBJ2-5	TRBV5-1	CASSPAALAGQETQYF
TRBJ1-6	TRBV28	CAGGTANNSPLHF
TRBJ2-6	TRBV20-1	CRYRGQPNSGANVLTF
TRBJ2-5	TRBV5-1	CASSLGTAALGETQYF
TRBJ2-3	TRBV6-1	CASSPGWGPTDTQYF
TRBJ1-1	TRBV6-5	CASSYYGAGTEAFF
TRBJ1-1	TRBV5-1	CASSSSRNTEAFF
TRBJ2-5	TRBV11-2	CASSSRGGTQETQYF
TRBJ2-2	TRBV7-2	CASSFRRENTGELFF
TRBJ2-1	TRBV5-4	CASSLGAGLAGGFEQFF
TRBJ2-2	TRBV5-5	CASSILRQAAGELFF
TRBJ2-3	TRBV2	CASIVGGRGTDTLYF
TRBJ2-3	TRBV7-2	CASSLPLRIDTQYF
TRBJ2-3	TRBV7-3	CASSWGTGGRTDTQYF
TRBJ1-6	TRBV10-3	CAISATGVRSPLHF
TRBJ2-1	TRBV23-1	CASSRRSLYNEQFF
TRBJ2-3	TRBV20-1	CSARDVDTQYF
TRBJ2-3	TRBV24-1	CATSDLPGTSGTDTQYF
TRBJ1-4	TRBV7-2	CASSSDREEKLFF
TRBJ2-7	TRBV30	CAWSLRYEQYF
TRBJ2-1	TRBV15	CATSRPGLGDNEQFF
TRBJ1-1	TRBV7-2	CASSLVGDSPNTEAFF
TRBJ2-1	TRBV6-1	CASNLLAGGSYNEQFF
TRBJ1-1	TRBV10-3	CAIGRQVNTEAFF
TRBJ2-5	TRBV5-6	CASSSTSLETQYF
TRBJ1-4	TRBV6-1	CASRKHSVLTNEKLFF
TRBJ1-3	TRBV20-1	CSARDPLGGGIGNTIYF
TRBJ1-2	TRBV25-1	CASSGTPTGVKGYTF
TRBJ1-5	TRBV20-1	CSASNLRTGDQPQHF
TRBJ2-1	TRBV6-2/TRBV6-3	CASSPHGAFYNEQFF
TRBJ2-2	TRBV11-2	CASSLSGGRAGELFF
TRBJ2-1	TRBV5-4	CASTLGGGGFGNEQFF
TRBJ2-5	TRBV12-5	CASGALATQETQYF
TRBJ2-3	TRBV5-1	CASSFGGTGTDTQYF
TRBJ2-7	TRBV28	CASSATGRGSYEQYF
TRBJ1-3	TRBV25-1	CASSEYGWASGNTIYF
TRBJ2-1	TRBV28	CASSFRPTTYNEQFF
TRBJ2-1	TRBV7-8	CASSLSVDNEQFF
TRBJ2-1	TRBV28	CASSPIGRPGLAGGYNEQFF
TRBJ1-2	TRBV19	CASSIRRGNGYTF
TRBJ2-3	TRBV2	CASRGLAPNTDTQYF
TRBJ2-5	TRBV7-6	CASRAAGGVWETQYF